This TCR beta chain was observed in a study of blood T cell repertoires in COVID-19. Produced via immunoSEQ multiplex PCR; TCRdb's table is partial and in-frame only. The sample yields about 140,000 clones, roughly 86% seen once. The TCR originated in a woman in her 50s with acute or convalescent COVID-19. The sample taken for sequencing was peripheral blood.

The CDR3 bases are TGTGCCAGCAGCTCACCCCTTGAGGATGGGACTAATAGGAACGAGCAGTACTTC. Translating gives CASSSPLEDGTNRNEQYF. The V call is TRBV9, the J call TRBJ2-7, with 7 bases aligning to TRBD2. J was trimmed by 5 bases and V by 4 bases; bases with no gene match: 21. The CDR3 contains 18 residues. Germline assignment: CDR1 SGDLS and CDR2 YYNGEE.